The next 18 T cell receptor beta chains were all read from a single sample in a study of vaccination and CD4 T cells after COVID-19. Treatment noted: approximately 11-day PBMC culture with coronavirus spike peptide pools or control peptides (ViraFEST assay). Sequenced with the Oncomine TCR Beta short-read assay was DNA taken from cultured CD4+ T cells. MiXCR was run by TCRdb on the PCR reads, yielding one entry per CDR3 protein. Among approximately 8,100 distinct CDR3 sequences, 55% to 70% were seen once, and the ten largest hold roughly 22%. Which antigens these TCRs recognize remains unknown. Specimen: CD4+ T cells from blood, cultured in vitro. These receptors were taken from a human donor who had recovered from COVID-19.

The rearrangement uses TRBV7-9 and TRBJ1-2, with TRBD1 matching over 7 bases. This CDR3 contains 15 residues. Per germline, CDR1 SEHNR and CDR2 FQNEAQ (reference sequence). V shed 4 bases and J 9 bases; nucleotides not matched to a gene: 14. CDR3 nucleotides: TGTGCCAGCAGCTCCGGGGACAGCCCTACAGAGAGCTACACCTTC. Translating gives CASSSGDSPTESYTF.

This clonotype was picked up a small number of times. CDR3 amino acids: CSASGQRKEKLFF. In DNA, the CDR3 is TGCAGTGCTAGCGGGCAGCGGAAGGAAAAACTGTTTTTT. J is TRBJ1-4 and V is TRBV20-1; D gene unclear. CDR1 is DFQATT, CDR2 SNEGSKA, per germline (reference sequence). V was cut by 3 bases and J by 8 bases, with 13 bases left in between. The CDR3 consists of 13 residues.

This clonotype was detected a few times. CDR3 coding DNA: TGTGCCACCAGTGATTTCGGGGGCAGTCAAGAGACCCAGTACTTC. Amino acid sequence: CATSDFGGSQETQYF. V usage is TRBV24-1 and J usage is TRBJ2-5; either TRBD1 or TRBD2 may fit D (6 bases each). The CDR3 consists of 15 residues. Trimming pared 1 base from V and 2 bases from J, leaving 10 bases between. Germline loops: CDR1 KGHDR, CDR2 SFDVKD.

The CDR3 here is CASSPGAGLSYNEQFF. CDR3 nucleotide sequence: TGTGCCAGTAGCCCAGGGGCGGGACTCTCCTACAATGAGCAGTTCTTC. The chain is built from TRBV19 and TRBJ2-1; the D call may be TRBD1 or TRBD2 (6 bases each). Trimming took off 6 bases at V and 0 bases at J, with 15 bases between the two ends. The germline CDR1 and CDR2 sequences are LNHDA and SQIVND (reference sequence). This CDR3 is 16 amino acids long. Supplemented by reference TRBV19 and TRBJ2-1, the full variable domain reads DGGITQSPKYLFRKEGQNVTLSCEQNLNHDAMYWYRQDPGQGLRLIYYSQIVNDFQKGDIAEGYSVSREKKESFPLTVTSAQKNPTAFYLCASSPGAGLSYNEQFFGPGTRLTVL.

The chain recombines TRBV11-3 with TRBJ1-2, with TRBD1 as a possible D gene (5 bases). V was cut by 0 bases and J by 8 bases, with 10 bases left in between. The germline V gene has CDR1 SGHNT and CDR2 YENEEA. The CDR3 totals 13 residues. The CDR3 bases are TGTGCCAGCAGCTTAGATTCCGGGGCCGGCTACACCTTC. Amino acids: CASSLDSGAGYTF.

V is TRBV7-9 and J is TRBJ2-1; D may be TRBD1 (5 bases). The DNA matches TRBJ2-7 better at its end, which makes the J call doubtful. The germline CDR1 and CDR2 sequences are SEHNR and FQNEAQ (reference sequence). The CDR3 totals 13 residues. CDR3 protein: CASSFGRAYEQYF. In nucleotides, the CDR3 is TGTGCCAGCAGCTTCGGCAGGGCCTACGAGCAGTACTTC.

CDR3 sequence reads: CASSLTGTGVTDTQYF. For the CDR3, the DNA is TGTGCCAGCAGCTTGACCGGGACAGGGGTCACAGATACGCAGTATTTT. The chain links TRBV7-6 to TRBJ2-3, with 10 bases identical to TRBD1. The CDR3 runs to 16 residues. Germline CDR1 is SGHVS and CDR2 is FNYEAQ. V gave up 3 bases and J gave up 2 bases; unmatched junction bases: 5.

The gene calls are TRBV4-3 and TRBJ2-4; 10 bases align to TRBD1. CDR1 and CDR2 (germline): LGHNA, YSLEER. The CDR3 totals 15 residues. J gave up 3 bases and V 3 bases, and 2 bases lay outside the gene matches. The CDR3 loop reads CASSQGTGVKNIQYF. The CDR3 DNA reads as TGCGCCAGCAGCCAGGGGACAGGGGTCAAAAACATTCAGTACTTC.

The genes are TRBV5-4 and TRBJ2-2, with D possibly TRBD2 on 5 matching bases. The germline CDR1 and CDR2 sequences are SGHNT and YYREEE (reference sequence). The CDR3 loop spans 15 amino acids. V shed 0 bases and J shed 3 bases, with 9 bases lying between them. CDR3 loop: CASSLAGIDTGELFF. The CDR3 nucleotides read TGTGCCAGCAGCTTGGCGGGGATAGACACCGGGGAGCTGTTTTTT. Based on the CDR3 plus reference TRBV5-4 and TRBJ2-2, the full variable domain is ETGVTQSPTHLIKTRGQQVTLRCSSQSGHNTVSWYQQALGQGPQFIFQYYREEENGRGNFPPRFSGLQFPNYSSELNVNALELDDSALYLCASSLAGIDTGELFFGEGSRLTVL.

This clonotype was found a few times. This chain connects TRBV5-6 to TRBJ1-6; perhaps TRBD1 as D (5 bases). With 4 bases removed from V and 7 bases from J, the gap between germline ends came to 12 bases. CDR3 length: 14 amino acids. The germline V gene encodes CDR1 SGHDT and CDR2 YYEEEE. CDR3 loop: CASSVGGQNSPLHF. In nucleotides, the CDR3 is TGTGCCAGCAGCGTGGGGGGTCAGAATTCACCCCTCCACTTT. Supplemented by reference TRBV5-6 and TRBJ1-6, the full variable domain reads DAGVTQSPTHLIKTRGQQVTLRCSPKSGHDTVSWYQQALGQGPQFIFQYYEEEERQRGNFPDRFSGHQFPNYSSELNVNALLLGDSALYLCASSVGGQNSPLHFGNGTRLTVT.

This chain connects TRBV5-1 to TRBJ1-6; D is unclear. From germline, CDR1 is SGHRS and CDR2 YFSETQ. V lost 0 bases, J lost 5 bases, and 12 bases lay in between. The CDR3 totals 16 residues. The CDR3 DNA reads TGCGCCAGCAGCTTGGAAGGGAGCCGGGATAATTCACCCCTCCACTTT. Protein sequence: CASSLEGSRDNSPLHF.

The rearrangement joins TRBV18 to TRBJ1-2, with 9 bases matching TRBD1. After removal of 5 bases from V and 6 bases from J, the junction contained 7 bases not matched to a gene. From germline, CDR1 is KGHSH and CDR2 LQKENI. The CDR3 runs to 14 residues. In DNA form, the CDR3 reads TGTGCCAGCTCAAAAAGACAGGGGGATGATGGCTACACCTTC. Its protein product is CASSKRQGDDGYTF.

The V call is TRBV6-1, the J call TRBJ2-3; TRBD1 aligns across 8 bases. CDR1 and CDR2 from the germline V gene are MNHNS and SASEGT. The CDR3 is made up of 17 amino acids. V gave up 6 bases and J gave up 1 base; unmatched junction bases: 12. CDR3 residues: CASRKRGQGKGTDTQYF. In nucleotides, the CDR3 is TGTGCCAGCAGAAAAAGAGGACAGGGAAAGGGCACAGATACGCAGTATTTT.

The V call is TRBV19, the J call TRBJ1-1; 7 bases fit TRBD1. Germline V gene data show CDR1 as LNHDA and CDR2 as SQIVND (reference sequence). V trimming: 5 bases; J trimming: 0 bases; junction bases outside the gene matches: 3. The CDR3 loop spans 14 amino acids. CDR3 nucleotide sequence: TGTGCCAGTAGTGCCGACAGGGTGAACACTGAAGCTTTCTTT. Translating gives CASSADRVNTEAFF.

This clonotype was picked up a small number of times. This sequence joins TRBV28 and TRBJ2-7; D might be TRBD2 (7 bases). The V gene lost 6 bases and the J gene lost 2 bases, with 11 bases spanning the gap. This CDR3 has 13 amino acids. The germline V gene has CDR1 MDHEN and CDR2 SYDVKM. The CDR3 here is CASRGGGPYEQYF. CDR3 coding DNA: TGTGCCAGCAGGGGGGGGGGCCCCTACGAGCAGTACTTC.

The chain carries TRBV21-1 and TRBJ2-1; TRBD1, the D gene given by the table, was not confirmed from the DNA. TRBV21-1 is a pseudogene segment. The CDR3 loop spans 16 amino acids. This chain's CDR3 is CASLTLGESSYNEQFF. The CDR3 nucleotides read TGTGCCAGCCTGACCCTGGGGGAAAGCTCCTACAATGAGCAGTTCTTC.

This clonotype was observed a single time. V and J are TRBV6-1 and TRBJ2-2; possible D gene TRBD1, 5 bases. The CDR3 consists of 14 residues. The V gene lost 7 bases and the J gene lost 7 bases, with 16 bases spanning the gap. Germline V gives CDR1 MNHNS, CDR2 SASEGT. The CDR3: CASTQLREYGELFF. Written as DNA, the CDR3 is TGTGCCAGCACCCAGCTCAGGGAATACGGGGAGCTGTTTTTT.

CDR3 DNA: TGCAGTGCCCCTTCCGGCGGCGGCAGGAGGGGGACCCAGTACTTC. Protein product: CSAPSGGGRRGTQYF. The chain joins TRBV20-1 to TRBJ2-5; maybe TRBD2 (6 bases). V dropped 6 bases and J dropped 7 bases, with 24 bases sitting between them. CDR1 is DFQATT, CDR2 SNEGSKA, per germline (reference sequence). CDR3 size: 15 residues.